The entry below gives a single T cell receptor (beta chain) sequence along with its context. Its target is unknown. The data originate from a study of T cell repertoires in cytomegalovirus infection. Study information: Public TCR beta signatures marked donors with CMV infection and the matching HLA.

This CDR3 is built from 16 residues. Germline-derived CDR1 and CDR2 are MDHEN and SYDVKM. V lost 3 bases, J lost 0 bases, and 11 bases lay in between. One entry per CDR3 protein, called by TCRdb with MiXCR from the reads. The sample yields about half a million distinct CDR3 sequences, approximately 46% seen once. The V and J genes are TRBV28 and TRBJ2-2; no firm D call. The TCR sequence derives from a human donor in good health (CMV status not recorded). Some clones in this sample may be carry-over from other donors' samples. The sequenced sample was cultured PBMCs, obtained from culture after CMV antigen stimulation. CDR3 bases: TGTGCCAGCAGTTTCGAATACTCTTCGAACACCGGGGAGCTGTTTTTT. Encoded protein: CASSFEYSSNTGELFF.